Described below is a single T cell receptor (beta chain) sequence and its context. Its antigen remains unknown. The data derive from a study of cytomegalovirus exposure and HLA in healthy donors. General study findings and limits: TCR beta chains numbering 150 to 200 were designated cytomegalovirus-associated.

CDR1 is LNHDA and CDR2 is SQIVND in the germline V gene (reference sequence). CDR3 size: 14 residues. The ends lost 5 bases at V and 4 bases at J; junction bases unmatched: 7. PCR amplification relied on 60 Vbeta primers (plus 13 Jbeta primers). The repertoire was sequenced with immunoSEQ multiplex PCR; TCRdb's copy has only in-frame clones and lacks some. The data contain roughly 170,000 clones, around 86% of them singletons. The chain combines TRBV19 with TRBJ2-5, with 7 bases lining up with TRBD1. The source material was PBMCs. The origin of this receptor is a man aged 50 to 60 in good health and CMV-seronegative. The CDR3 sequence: CASSVGTARETQYF. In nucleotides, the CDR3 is TGTGCCAGTAGTGTGGGGACAGCTAGAGAGACCCAGTACTTC.